This T cell receptor beta chain comes out of a study of patients and donors after allogeneic stem cell transplantation. TCRdb re-called the RT-PCR reads with MiXCR, one entry per CDR3 protein. The sample contains a few hundred thousand distinct CDR3 sequences, roughly 15% of which appear only once. The TCR was taken from a human donor who was either an allogeneic HSCT recipient or a stem cell or donor lymphocyte infusion donor (not recorded which). It is not recorded whose cells these are; they may come from a transplant donor. The specimen sequenced was blood, either unsorted or a sorted T cell fraction (not recorded which).

For the CDR3, the DNA is TGTGCCAGCACGTCGGTCCCCCCCCAATCTGGGGCCAACGTCCTGACTTTC. Translation: CASTSVPPQSGANVLTF. This chain joins TRBV12-3 or TRBV12-4 and TRBJ2-6; no reliable D call. This CDR3 spans 17 amino acids. V dropped 7 bases and J dropped 1 base, with 17 bases sitting between them.